This TCR beta chain stems from a study of blood T cell repertoires in COVID-19. Across the whole study: The cDNA or gDNA used as material had been derived from T cells, B-cell-depleted T cells, or PBMCs.

From germline, CDR1 is SGHAT and CDR2 FQDESV (reference sequence). V shed 5 bases and J shed 0 bases, with 8 bases lying between them. The CDR3 extends over 14 amino acids. There are a few counts of this clone. Patients at the Seattle site were enrolled during active infection and followed longitudinally. In the authors' workflow: Reference gene primers were amplified, and this amplification served to estimate nucleated cell counts. The data were produced by immunoSEQ multiplex PCR, yet TCRdb's version contains in-frame clones alone and is incomplete. That table furnishes V, J and clone size, whereas the DNA furnished D and trimming. Of 250,000 to 350,000 clones listed, about four fifths are singletons.

This chain links TRBV11-1 with TRBJ2-1; D gene ambiguous. The receptor's source is a person aged 70 to 85 with COVID-19, enrolled during active disease. Specimen: peripheral blood. The CDR3 here is CASSPLSSYNEQFF. In DNA form, the CDR3 reads TGTGCCAGCAGCCCCCTCAGCTCCTACAATGAGCAGTTCTTC.